This T cell receptor (beta chain) emerged from a study of blood T cell repertoires in COVID-19 (dated by TCRdb to the early 2020s). Regarding the study in general: The collaborator samples originated in the United States, Italy and Spain and spanned the acute and convalescent phases of COVID-19. The prospective study material was composed of cDNA or gDNA derived from T cells, B-cell-depleted T cells, or PBMCs. Subjects who had been exposed to COVID-19, were actively infected with it, or had recovered from it provided the deeply sampled blood TCRbeta repertoires that made up the dataset. The repertoires were released in a freely available public database intended as a resource for research on the immune response to SARS-CoV-2. The samples were drawn from the first 160 participants of the ongoing ImmuneRACE study and from more than 1,000 subjects provided by 6 global collaborators. Nearly every sample came with metadata listing a de-identified subject ID, COVID-19 status, age in years and sex. Where available, HLA class I and class II types were obtained from metadata supplied by the sample provider rather than from assay-based typing. Here is what the overall study found, with its caveats: Clinical and demographic metadata were provided uncurated, with the amount varying by source and participant.

This clone occurred a few times. Its antigen is currently not known. No much larger clonotype is one base removed from it; base qualities were not supplied. Whole blood was collected in K2EDTA tubes by collaborating institutions according to the institutions' own protocols. For TCRbeta analysis, collaborators shipped samples as frozen whole blood, isolated PBMCs, or DNA extracted from either of those sample types. TCRbeta CDR3 regions were amplified from genomic DNA using the immunoSEQ Assay, a bias-controlled multiplex PCR. On the study's bioinformatics: The number of nucleated cells in each sample was estimated from the amplification of reference gene primers within the assay. To quantify the absolute abundance of each unique TCRbeta CDR3 rearrangement, sequence reads were collapsed and filtered. For each sample, productive Simpson clonality was calculated as the square root of Simpson's diversity index over productive rearrangements. As stored in TCRdb, this immuneACCESS dataset retains in-frame rearrangements with V and J assigned. A fraction of the clones does not appear; measured against another copy, unresolved V genes explain less than half of the discrepancy, and the remainder lacks a known reason. For V, J and clone size, that table is used; D and trimming come from the DNA. The sample records roughly 75,000 clones, about nine tenths of which are singletons. The ten largest account for around a sixth of the sample.

From a lookup of the germline V gene (reference sequence), CDR1 and CDR2 are SEHNR and FQNEAQ. The CDR3 runs 15 amino acids, cysteine and phenylalanine included. Only the CDR3 region is kept as DNA, spanning 45 bases read in frame from base 1. After removal of 3 bases from V and 4 bases from J, the junction retains 4 bases not matched to a gene. This sequence uses TRBV7-9 and TRBJ2-5; 11 bases in between match TRBD2. Sequenced: peripheral blood. The TCR comes from an elderly man in a cohort sampled during active COVID-19. The CDR3 region has the sequence CASSFSGGALETQYF. Here is the DNA: TGTGCCAGCAGCTTTAGCGGGGGGGCATTAGAGACCCAGTACTTC.